The rows below give T cell receptor beta chains drawn from one sample of a study of blood T cell repertoires in COVID-19. TCRdb's table, derived via immunoSEQ multiplex PCR, lists solely in-frame clones and lacks some. Of a few hundred thousand clones listed, less than 90% are singletons. Sequencing was carried out using peripheral blood. The receptors derive from a man between 60 and 70 years old who had recovered from COVID-19. Both conserved end residues are part of each CDR3. Each record gives: clone size, V gene, D gene, J gene, CDR3 DNA, CDR3 protein. D genes are given only for firm matches. Not every row has a clone size; where given, it reads once, few, many or a size class.

abundance: .; v_gene: TRBV13; d_gene: .; j_gene: TRBJ1-4; CDR3nt: TGTGCCAGCAGCAAACAGGGCGCGCTTGGTTTTTCGGAAAAACTGTTTTTT; CDR3aa: CASSKQGALGFSEKLFF
abundance: .; v_gene: TRBV5-1; d_gene: .; j_gene: TRBJ1-2; CDR3nt: TGCGCCAGCAGCTTGGCCCCAGGGCCGAGAGGCTACACCTTC; CDR3aa: CASSLAPGPRGYTF
abundance: .; v_gene: TRBV2; d_gene: TRBD1; j_gene: TRBJ1-6; CDR3nt: TGTGCCAGCACCGCCCCGGGGACAGGCGCCTATAATTCACCCCTCCACTTT; CDR3aa: CASTAPGTGAYNSPLHF
abundance: few; v_gene: TRBV9; d_gene: .; j_gene: TRBJ2-3; CDR3nt: TGTGCCAGCAGCGTAGTAGGGGTCCGGTCAGATACGCAGTATTTT; CDR3aa: CASSVVGVRSDTQYF
abundance: .; v_gene: TRBV5-6; d_gene: .; j_gene: TRBJ1-2; CDR3nt: TGTGCCAGCAGCTTGGTTGGAGGGGAGGCTAACTATGGCTACACCTTC; CDR3aa: CASSLVGGEANYGYTF
abundance: .; v_gene: TRBV5-6; d_gene: .; j_gene: TRBJ2-1; CDR3nt: TGTGCCAGCAGCGAGCGAGCATTAGACAATGAGCAGTTCTTC; CDR3aa: CASSERALDNEQFF
abundance: few; v_gene: TRBV14; d_gene: .; j_gene: TRBJ2-3; CDR3nt: TGTGCCAGCAGCGGGTGGAGGAGCACAGATACGCAGTATTTT; CDR3aa: CASSGWRSTDTQYF
abundance: .; v_gene: TRBV3-1/TRBV3-2; d_gene: .; j_gene: TRBJ2-5; CDR3nt: TGTGCCAGCAGCCATCGTCCGAGCGTAGAGACCCAGTACTTC; CDR3aa: CASSHRPSVETQYF
abundance: .; v_gene: TRBV12-5; d_gene: .; j_gene: TRBJ2-6; CDR3nt: TGTGCTAGTGGTTTTTCGCGTGCAGGGGGGAACTCTGGGGCCAACGTCCTGACTTTC; CDR3aa: CASGFSRAGGNSGANVLTF
abundance: .; v_gene: TRBV6-4; d_gene: .; j_gene: TRBJ2-1; CDR3nt: TGTGCCAGCAGCCGGACTTATGAGCAGTTCTTC; CDR3aa: CASSRTYEQFF
abundance: .; v_gene: TRBV27; d_gene: TRBD2; j_gene: TRBJ2-7; CDR3nt: TGTGCCAGCAGCCAACACCTAGCGGGATATACCTACGAGCAGTACTTC; CDR3aa: CASSQHLAGYTYEQYF
abundance: .; v_gene: TRBV7-2; d_gene: .; j_gene: TRBJ1-1; CDR3nt: TGTGCCAGCAGCTTGGCCAACTGGGGGGGGAGGAACACTGAAGCTTTCTTT; CDR3aa: CASSLANWGGRNTEAFF
abundance: .; v_gene: TRBV14; d_gene: TRBD2; j_gene: TRBJ2-1; CDR3nt: TGTGCCAGCAGCCAGGCGGGACTAGCGGGAGGTTCCCTCAATGAGCAGTTCTTC; CDR3aa: CASSQAGLAGGSLNEQFF
abundance: .; v_gene: TRBV5-1; d_gene: TRBD2; j_gene: TRBJ2-1; CDR3nt: TGCGCCAGCAGCTCGAAACTAGCGGCGAGCTCCTACAATGAGCAGTTCTTC; CDR3aa: CASSSKLAASSYNEQFF
abundance: .; v_gene: TRBV30; d_gene: .; j_gene: TRBJ1-4; CDR3nt: TGTGCCTGGAGTGTACAGGGCGCTGAAAAACTGTTTTTT; CDR3aa: CAWSVQGAEKLFF
abundance: .; v_gene: TRBV20-1; d_gene: TRBD1; j_gene: TRBJ1-6; CDR3nt: TGCAGTGCTAGTCCGCCAGGGGGAATGTCACCCCTCCACTTT; CDR3aa: CSASPPGGMSPLHF
abundance: .; v_gene: TRBV28; d_gene: .; j_gene: TRBJ2-7; CDR3nt: TGTGCCAGCAGTTTGGAGGTCTCCTACGAGCAGTACTTC; CDR3aa: CASSLEVSYEQYF
abundance: few; v_gene: TRBV29-1; d_gene: TRBD1; j_gene: TRBJ1-2; CDR3nt: TGCAGCTCCCAGACAGGGAACTATGGCTACACCTTC; CDR3aa: CSSQTGNYGYTF
abundance: .; v_gene: TRBV30; d_gene: .; j_gene: TRBJ2-7; CDR3nt: TGTGCCTGGAGTATGGAGGGGAACTACGAGCAGTACTTC; CDR3aa: CAWSMEGNYEQYF
abundance: .; v_gene: TRBV3-1/TRBV3-2; d_gene: TRBD2; j_gene: TRBJ2-2; CDR3nt: TGTGCCAGCAGCCAAGATCAGACTAGCGGGAGCTACGGGGAGCTGTTTTTT; CDR3aa: CASSQDQTSGSYGELFF
abundance: .; v_gene: TRBV5-1; d_gene: .; j_gene: TRBJ2-1; CDR3nt: TGCGCCAGCAGCTTGGAATTATTAAGAGGCAATGAGCAGTTCTTC; CDR3aa: CASSLELLRGNEQFF
abundance: .; v_gene: TRBV4-1; d_gene: TRBD1; j_gene: TRBJ2-7; CDR3nt: TGCGCCAGCAGCCAAGATGGGACAGGCGTCTACGAGCAGTACTTC; CDR3aa: CASSQDGTGVYEQYF
abundance: .; v_gene: TRBV7-8; d_gene: .; j_gene: TRBJ2-2; CDR3nt: TGTGCCAGCAGCTTAGGGACAGTCACGAACACCGGGGAGCTGTTTTTT; CDR3aa: CASSLGTVTNTGELFF
abundance: .; v_gene: TRBV2; d_gene: .; j_gene: TRBJ2-1; CDR3nt: TGTGCCAGCAGTGAAGCGCTTGCCCCCGCACTAGCCTACTACAATGAGCAGTTCTTC; CDR3aa: CASSEALAPALAYYNEQFF
abundance: once; v_gene: TRBV10-3; d_gene: .; j_gene: TRBJ2-5; CDR3nt: TGTGCCATCAGTGGGAACCGGGACAAGATGTACCAAGAGACCCAGTACTTC; CDR3aa: CAISGNRDKMYQETQYF
abundance: .; v_gene: TRBV7-9; d_gene: TRBD1; j_gene: TRBJ2-1; CDR3nt: TGTGCCAGCAGCGAAACGACCGGGACAGGGCAGTTCTTC; CDR3aa: CASSETTGTGQFF
abundance: .; v_gene: TRBV5-5; d_gene: TRBD1; j_gene: TRBJ2-3; CDR3nt: TGTGCCAGCAGCTTACAGGGGGCGCCCCGCACAGATACGCAGTATTTT; CDR3aa: CASSLQGAPRTDTQYF
abundance: .; v_gene: TRBV27; d_gene: .; j_gene: TRBJ1-3; CDR3nt: TGTGCCAGCAGTTTGGGAGGCACTGGAAACACCATATATTTT; CDR3aa: CASSLGGTGNTIYF
abundance: many; v_gene: TRBV14; d_gene: .; j_gene: TRBJ2-7; CDR3nt: TGTGCCAGCAGCCAACAGACAGGTCGCCACGAGCAGTACTTC; CDR3aa: CASSQQTGRHEQYF
abundance: once; v_gene: TRBV3-1/TRBV3-2; d_gene: TRBD1; j_gene: TRBJ1-6; CDR3nt: TGTGCCAGCAGCCGGACAGGGTGGGGTTCCTATAATTCACCCCTCCACTTT; CDR3aa: CASSRTGWGSYNSPLHF
abundance: .; v_gene: TRBV25-1; d_gene: .; j_gene: TRBJ1-1; CDR3nt: TGTGCCAGCACGGGGGTGGGGATCCTTTCTGAAGCTTTCTTT; CDR3aa: CASTGVGILSEAFF
abundance: .; v_gene: TRBV7-2; d_gene: TRBD1; j_gene: TRBJ2-7; CDR3nt: TGTGCCAGCAGCGCAGGACAGGCCCCCGAGCAGTACTTC; CDR3aa: CASSAGQAPEQYF
abundance: few; v_gene: TRBV19; d_gene: .; j_gene: TRBJ2-3; CDR3nt: TGTGCCAGTAGGGTGGCAGGGGCAGATACGCAGTATTTT; CDR3aa: CASRVAGADTQYF
abundance: .; v_gene: TRBV10-3; d_gene: .; j_gene: TRBJ1-2; CDR3nt: TGTGCGACGGGAGGCCTTATCACCTATGGCTACACCTTC; CDR3aa: CATGGLITYGYTF
abundance: .; v_gene: TRBV18; d_gene: .; j_gene: TRBJ1-2; CDR3nt: TGTGCCAGCTCACTACAAGGTGGGCTTGAAGGCTACACCTTC; CDR3aa: CASSLQGGLEGYTF
abundance: .; v_gene: TRBV5-6; d_gene: .; j_gene: TRBJ1-1; CDR3nt: TGTGCCAGCAGCTTGCGGGGGGTGTATTTCTTAACTGAAGCTTTCTTT; CDR3aa: CASSLRGVYFLTEAFF
abundance: .; v_gene: TRBV5-1; d_gene: TRBD2; j_gene: TRBJ2-7; CDR3nt: TGCGCCAGCAGCTTGGCAGCGGGAAACGAGCAGTACTTC; CDR3aa: CASSLAAGNEQYF
abundance: .; v_gene: TRBV14; d_gene: .; j_gene: TRBJ1-2; CDR3nt: TGTGCCAGCAGCCAAGCCGCGGCAGCTAACTATGGCTACACCTTC; CDR3aa: CASSQAAAANYGYTF
abundance: .; v_gene: TRBV7-9; d_gene: .; j_gene: TRBJ2-3; CDR3nt: TGTGCCAGCAGCGCACCGGGTCCCGAGGCTCATACGCAGTATTTT; CDR3aa: CASSAPGPEAHTQYF
abundance: .; v_gene: TRBV11-2; d_gene: TRBD2; j_gene: TRBJ2-7; CDR3nt: TGTGCCAGCAGCCTAAGCGGGGTCGGGTCCTACGAGCAGTACTTC; CDR3aa: CASSLSGVGSYEQYF
abundance: .; v_gene: TRBV19; d_gene: .; j_gene: TRBJ1-3; CDR3nt: TGTGCCAGTCACAACCCCGACAGCTCTGGAAACACCATATATTTT; CDR3aa: CASHNPDSSGNTIYF
abundance: .; v_gene: TRBV10-3; d_gene: .; j_gene: TRBJ1-1; CDR3nt: TGTGCCATCAGTGATAGTGAGAACACTGAAGCTTTCTTT; CDR3aa: CAISDSENTEAFF
abundance: .; v_gene: TRBV11-1; d_gene: .; j_gene: TRBJ2-1; CDR3nt: TGTGCCAGCCGCACAGGCCGCTCCTACAATGAGCAGTTCTTC; CDR3aa: CASRTGRSYNEQFF
abundance: .; v_gene: TRBV29-1; d_gene: .; j_gene: TRBJ2-1; CDR3nt: TGCAGCGCCCCAGACGGGAGCTCCTACAATGAGCAGTTCTTC; CDR3aa: CSAPDGSSYNEQFF
abundance: .; v_gene: TRBV2; d_gene: TRBD2; j_gene: TRBJ2-2; CDR3nt: TGTGCCAGCAGTGAAGGTTGGTCTAGCGGGGAGAACACCGGGGAGCTGTTTTTT; CDR3aa: CASSEGWSSGENTGELFF
abundance: .; v_gene: TRBV6-5; d_gene: .; j_gene: TRBJ1-6; CDR3nt: TGTGCCAGCAGTTACGGAGGGAGGAATTCACCCCTCCACTTT; CDR3aa: CASSYGGRNSPLHF
abundance: .; v_gene: TRBV27; d_gene: TRBD1; j_gene: TRBJ1-5; CDR3nt: TGTGCCAGCAGTCCGGCTCCAGGGGGGAATCAGCCCCAGCATTTT; CDR3aa: CASSPAPGGNQPQHF
abundance: .; v_gene: TRBV13; d_gene: .; j_gene: TRBJ2-2; CDR3nt: TGTGCCAGCAGCTTGCGCACCGGGGAGCTGTTTTTT; CDR3aa: CASSLRTGELFF
abundance: .; v_gene: TRBV2; d_gene: .; j_gene: TRBJ1-1; CDR3nt: TGTGCCAGCAGCCTTGCACTTCGGGGAGCTTTCTTT; CDR3aa: CASSLALRGAFF
abundance: .; v_gene: TRBV6-6; d_gene: TRBD1; j_gene: TRBJ2-1; CDR3nt: TGTGCCAGCAGTACAGGGGGCATCTCCTACAATGAGCAGTTCTTC; CDR3aa: CASSTGGISYNEQFF
abundance: once; v_gene: TRBV5-5; d_gene: TRBD1; j_gene: TRBJ2-3; CDR3nt: TGTGCCAGCAGCTTACATGGGGACAGGGGCACAGATACGCAGTATTTT; CDR3aa: CASSLHGDRGTDTQYF
abundance: .; v_gene: TRBV30; d_gene: TRBD2; j_gene: TRBJ2-7; CDR3nt: TGTGCCTGGAGTAGTGGGGGACTAGCGGGAGAAAGCTACGAGCAGTACTTC; CDR3aa: CAWSSGGLAGESYEQYF